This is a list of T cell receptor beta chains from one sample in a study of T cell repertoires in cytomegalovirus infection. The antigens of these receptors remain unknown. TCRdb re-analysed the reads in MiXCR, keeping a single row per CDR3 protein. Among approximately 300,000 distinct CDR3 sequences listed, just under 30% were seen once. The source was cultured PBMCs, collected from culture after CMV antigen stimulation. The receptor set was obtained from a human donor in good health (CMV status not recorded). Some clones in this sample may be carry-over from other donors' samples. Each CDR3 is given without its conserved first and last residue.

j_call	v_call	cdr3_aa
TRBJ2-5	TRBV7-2	ASSLGGAVPRRETQY
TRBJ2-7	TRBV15	ATSRDHGETYEQY
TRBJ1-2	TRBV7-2	ASSLAGTGGRSNYGYT
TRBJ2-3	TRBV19	ASTRGTIYTDTQY
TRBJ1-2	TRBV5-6	ASSPSSPYGYT
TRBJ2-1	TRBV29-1	SVPTSSGRDNEQF
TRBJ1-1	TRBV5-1	ASSYRGVDTEAF
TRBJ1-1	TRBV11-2	ASRTTGGTEAF
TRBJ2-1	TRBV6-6	ASSSAVGGEQF
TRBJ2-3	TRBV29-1	SVVTSGRGTDTQY
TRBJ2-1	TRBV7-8	ASSFMTDPYNEQF
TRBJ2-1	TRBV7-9	ASSPPVASGRVYNEQF
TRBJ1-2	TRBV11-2	ASSLDRDGGYT
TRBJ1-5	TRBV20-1	SAPGQGDQPQH
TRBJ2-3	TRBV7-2	ASSLNSGISTDTQY
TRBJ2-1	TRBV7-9	ASSYPSGGRYNEQF
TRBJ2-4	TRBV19	ASSFPGQGDVIQY
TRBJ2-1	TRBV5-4	ASSWGLNEQF
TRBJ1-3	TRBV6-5	ASSYRSSGNTIY
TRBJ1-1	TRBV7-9	ASSLPLIEENTEAF
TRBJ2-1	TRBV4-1	ASSHRGGVNEQF
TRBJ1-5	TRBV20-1	SASLSTDSNQPQH
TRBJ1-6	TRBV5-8	ASSPRRGYSPLH
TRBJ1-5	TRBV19	ASSSGHPNQPQH
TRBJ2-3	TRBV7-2	ASSLGEAGLQN
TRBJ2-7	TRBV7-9	ASSLGRGDYEQY
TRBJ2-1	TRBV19	ASSIKAGGPHEQF
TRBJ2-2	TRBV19	ASRDLAGGLNTGELF
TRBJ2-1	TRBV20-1	SASRGWDQTYNEQF
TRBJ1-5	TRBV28	ASLSARGWGHQPQH
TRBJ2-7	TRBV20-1	SAHRDQTNYEQY
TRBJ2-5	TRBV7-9	ASSSGSLMETQY
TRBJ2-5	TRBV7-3	ASSLSGAAWETQY
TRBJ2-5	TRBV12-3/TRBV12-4	ASSLESLETQY
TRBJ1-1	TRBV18	ASSPQEAGANTEAF
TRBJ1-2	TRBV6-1	ASTSMANYGYT
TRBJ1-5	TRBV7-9	ASSRQDEPQH
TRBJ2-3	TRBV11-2	ASSLFPDTQY
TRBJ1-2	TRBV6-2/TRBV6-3	AAREGAVYT
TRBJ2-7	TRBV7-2	ASSPGTGTQY
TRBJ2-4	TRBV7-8	ASSLPLAGDLSKNIQY
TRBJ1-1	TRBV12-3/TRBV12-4	ASSLRVSKQGTEAF
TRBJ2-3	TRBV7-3	ASSPGLAPDTQY
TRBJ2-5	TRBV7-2	ASSLGEREAQY
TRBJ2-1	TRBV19	ASGLAGNNEQF
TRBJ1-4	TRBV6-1	ASSYKTTNEKLF
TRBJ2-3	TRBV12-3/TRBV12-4	ASSLNLMPDTQY
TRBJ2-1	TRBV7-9	ASSPENKHF